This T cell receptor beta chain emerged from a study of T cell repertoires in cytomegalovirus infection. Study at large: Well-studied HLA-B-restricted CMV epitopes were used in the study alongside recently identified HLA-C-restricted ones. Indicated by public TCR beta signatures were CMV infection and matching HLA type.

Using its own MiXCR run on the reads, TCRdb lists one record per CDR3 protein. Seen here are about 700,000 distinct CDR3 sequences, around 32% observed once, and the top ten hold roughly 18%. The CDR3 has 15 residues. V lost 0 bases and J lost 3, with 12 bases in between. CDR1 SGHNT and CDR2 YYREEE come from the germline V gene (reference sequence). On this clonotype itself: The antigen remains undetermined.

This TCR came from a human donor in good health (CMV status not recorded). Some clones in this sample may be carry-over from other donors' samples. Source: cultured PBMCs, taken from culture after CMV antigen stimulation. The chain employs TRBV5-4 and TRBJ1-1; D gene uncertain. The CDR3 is CASSLVKGGHTEAFF. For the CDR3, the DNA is TGTGCCAGCAGCTTGGTAAAGGGCGGGCACACTGAAGCTTTCTTT.